This TCR beta chain was retrieved from a study of cytomegalovirus exposure and HLA in healthy donors. Germline CDR1 MNHEY, CDR2 SMNVEV (reference sequence). V was clipped by 3 bases and J by 0 bases; unmatched bases: 6. The CDR3 has 18 amino acids. A multiplex PCR was run with 60 Vbeta primers and 13 Jbeta primers. Sequencing used immunoSEQ multiplex PCR; TCRdb keeps in-frame clones, though not all of them. In the table there are 180,000 or so clones, about 79% of which are singletons. The chain uses TRBV27 and TRBJ2-7, with 15 bases aligning to TRBD2. The TCR comes from a middle-aged man in good health and CMV-seropositive. What was sequenced was PBMCs. For the CDR3, the DNA is TGTGCCAGCAGTTTGGGGACTAGCGGGAGGATCAGCTCCTACGAGCAGTACTTC. Protein: CASSLGTSGRISSYEQYF.